The 4 T cell receptor beta chains below were found in one sample sequenced in a study of identical twins (TCRdb year 2016). Library prep was done by 5' RACE. Reads for this sample came from an Illumina HiSeq 2000. Clones were called with MiXCR by TCRdb after fastp trimmed the public reads at Q25, and only in-frame beta chains were retained. Each entry merges the rows of one CDR3 protein and shows their most common DNA and genes. This sample comprises about 150,000 distinct CDR3 sequences, approximately 4% of them detected only once. The leading ten clones occupy 8.1% of the sample. What was sequenced was memory T cells sorted from blood. The cell subset or site tag for this specimen amounts to: CD45RO+ enriched T cells. These receptors all stem from a man between 18 and 35 years old in good health.

The table lists this clonotype with many counts. This chain uses TRBV9 with TRBJ1-1, with 8 bases lining up with TRBD1. The CDR3 contains 14 residues. V trimming: 3 bases; J trimming: 4 bases; junction bases outside the gene matches: 5. Per germline, CDR1 SGDLS and CDR2 YYNGEE. CDR3: CASSAGGSGTEAFF. The DNA for the CDR3 is TGTGCCAGCAGCGCAGGGGGCAGCGGCACTGAAGCTTTCTTT.

This clonotype was seen many times. As DNA, the CDR3 is TGCAGTGCTAGTACTAGCGGACGCTCCTACAATGAGCAGTTCTTC. The encoded protein is CSASTSGRSYNEQFF. The V gene is TRBV20-1, the J gene TRBJ2-1; TRBD2 aligns across 8 bases. The CDR3 has 15 residues. Trimming removed 3 bases from V and 0 bases from J; junction bases left unmatched: 4. Germline CDR1 reads DFQATT; CDR2 reads SNEGSKA (reference sequence).

This clonotype showed up many times. The rearrangement uses TRBV28 and TRBJ1-6; 9 positions match TRBD1. Germline CDR1 and CDR2: MDHEN and SYDVKM. The V gene end was trimmed by 5 bases and the J gene end by 14 bases; junction bases not matched to a gene: 4. The CDR3 length is 12 residues. The CDR3 sequence is CASSGQGFTLHF. The CDR3 DNA sequence: TGTGCCAGCAGTGGACAGGGGTTTACCCTCCACTTT.

Only a few counts were recorded for this clonotype. The chain carries TRBV14 and TRBJ1-2; D is unclear. This CDR3 region has 13 residues. The germline V and J ends were trimmed by 1 base and 5 bases, with 8 bases remaining between them. Germline V CDR1 and CDR2: SGHDN, FVKESK. CDR3 sequence: CASSQVPEYGYTF. The CDR3 DNA is TGTGCCAGCAGCCAAGTCCCGGAATATGGCTACACCTTC.